Below are 13 T cell receptor beta chains sequenced from a single sample in a study of vaccination and CD4 T cells after COVID-19. The treatment denotes: roughly 11-day PBMC culture with coronavirus spike peptide pools or control peptides (ViraFEST assay). Pre-COVID-19 pandemic sampling (2011-2018) yielded the unexposed donor's CD4+ T cells. Which antigens these TCRs recognize remains unknown. Researchers used the Oncomine TCR Beta short-read assay to sequence DNA from cultured CD4+ T cells. TCRdb called the PCR reads again in MiXCR, with one record for every CDR3 protein. Among about 7,100 distinct CDR3 sequences listed, 35% to 55% were seen once. The sequencing sample was made of CD4+ T cells from blood, cultured in vitro. The receptors shown here come from a human donor in good health.

This chain joins TRBV20-1 and TRBJ2-5, with 9 bases that match TRBD2. J lost 5 bases, V lost 4 bases, and 8 bases had no gene match. This CDR3 region has 14 residues. The germline gives CDR1 DFQATT, CDR2 SNEGSKA (reference sequence). CDR3 nucleotide sequence: TGCAGTGCTAAAGCGGGGGGTTTAGGTGAGACCCAGTACTTC. Protein sequence: CSAKAGGLGETQYF.

The rearrangement links TRBV5-1 to TRBJ2-5, with 9 bases fitting TRBD2. The CDR3 is made up of 16 amino acids. Germline V gene sequence: CDR1 SGHRS, CDR2 YFSETQ. V dropped 0 bases and J dropped 2; count of bases not matched to a gene: 5. CDR3 coding DNA: TGCGCCAGCAGCTTGGTTTTTGCGGGGGGGCAAGAGACCCAGTACTTC. Translated: CASSLVFAGGQETQYF.

The chain carries TRBV20-1 and TRBJ2-1; D not certain. The CDR3 runs to 13 residues. Looked up from germline, CDR1 is DFQATT and CDR2 is SNEGSKA (reference sequence). Trimming left V 5 bases short and J 0 bases short, with 8 bases between. CDR3 DNA: TGCAGTGCTTTGGGAAGCTCCTACAATGAGCAGTTCTTC. Encoded protein: CSALGSSYNEQFF.

CDR3 region: CASSGGRGVEGYTF. The DNA of the CDR3 is TGTGCCAGCAGTGGGGGTAGGGGAGTAGAGGGCTACACCTTC. The chain couples TRBV6-1 to TRBJ1-2; weak D call: TRBD1 (5 bases). V was trimmed by 4 bases and J by 8 bases, leaving 17 bases between them. Germline assignment: CDR1 MNHNS and CDR2 SASEGT. CDR3 length: 14 amino acids.

The chain recombines TRBV7-9 with TRBJ1-2; 7 positions match TRBD1. The CDR3 extends over 15 amino acids. V shed 3 bases and J 2 bases; nucleotides not matched to a gene: 6. The germline CDR1 and CDR2 sequences are SEHNR and FQNEAQ (reference sequence). This CDR3 reads CASSFGEQGNYGYTF. The CDR3 DNA reads as TGTGCCAGCAGCTTCGGCGAACAGGGGAACTATGGCTACACCTTC.

The gene calls are TRBV5-1 and TRBJ2-1; 9 bases match TRBD2. CDR3 size: 17 residues. CDR1 is SGHRS, CDR2 YFSETQ, per germline. After removal of 0 bases from V and 3 bases from J, the junction contained 7 bases not matched to a gene. CDR3 DNA: TGCGCCAGCAGCTTGGAGCTAGCGGGGCTCCACTACAATGAGCAGTTCTTC. This translates into CASSLELAGLHYNEQFF.

The V gene is TRBV7-3, the J gene TRBJ2-1; D is possibly TRBD2 (6 bases). The CDR3 has 13 residues. Germline V gene lookup returns CDR1 SGHTA and CDR2 FQGTGA. With 5 bases removed from V and 4 bases from J, the gap between germline ends came to 9 bases. The CDR3 protein is CASSAGSYNEQFF. In nucleotides, the CDR3 is TGTGCCAGCAGCGCCGGGAGTTACAATGAGCAGTTCTTC.

This clonotype was found a few times. The chain is built from TRBV20-1 and TRBJ1-1, with D hard to call. Germline loops: CDR1 DFQATT, CDR2 SNEGSKA (reference sequence). The CDR3 contains 14 residues. Trimming removed 6 bases from V and 0 bases from J, with 14 bases in between. The CDR3 here is CSARRRALNTEAFF. DNA of the CDR3: TGCAGTGCACGGAGGCGGGCCCTGAACACTGAAGCTTTCTTT.

The V and J genes are TRBV30 and TRBJ1-2; D gene uncertain. Trimming removed 0 bases from V and 7 bases from J, with 6 bases in between. CDR3 size: 11 residues. Germline CDR1 reads GTSNPN; CDR2 reads SVGIG (reference sequence). The CDR3 DNA is TGTGCCTGGAGTGTAGCGGGTGGCTACACCTTC. Amino acid sequence: CAWSVAGGYTF.

V usage is TRBV20-1 and J usage is TRBJ1-1; D gene ambiguous. Germline loops: CDR1 DFQATT, CDR2 SNEGSKA (reference sequence). V lost 5 bases and J lost 1, with 11 bases in between. This CDR3 has 13 amino acids. The CDR3 reads CSAVRRANTEAFF. DNA of the CDR3: TGCAGTGCTGTAAGACGGGCGAACACTGAAGCTTTCTTT.

The chain couples TRBV6-1 to TRBJ2-7, with TRBD2 matching 10 bases. The CDR3 covers 15 residues. Germline values: CDR1 MNHNS, CDR2 SASEGT. Trimming took 4 bases from V and 4 from J; bases not matched to a gene: 7. The CDR3 sequence: CASSGFSGGAYEQYF. Written as DNA, the CDR3 is TGTGCCAGCAGTGGATTCAGCGGGGGGGCATACGAGCAGTACTTC.

This clonotype has just a few counts. The chain carries TRBV7-2 and TRBJ2-2, with TRBD1 identical over 7 bases. The trim removed 5 bases at V and 2 bases at J, leaving 8 bases unmatched. Germline assignment: CDR1 SGHTA and CDR2 FQGNSA. The CDR3 consists of 16 residues. CDR3 protein: CASSNEDRPNTGELFF. CDR3 coding DNA: TGTGCCAGCAGCAACGAGGACAGGCCTAACACCGGGGAGCTGTTTTTT.

This clonotype was detected once. This chain links TRBV11-2 with TRBJ2-7, with D perhaps TRBD1 (6 bases). Germline V CDR1 and CDR2: SGHAT, FQNNGV. The CDR3 has 15 residues. V gave up 0 bases and J gave up 4 bases, with 13 bases separating them. CDR3 sequence reads: CASSLETGIGYEQYF. CDR3 bases: TGTGCCAGCAGCTTAGAGACAGGTATTGGTTACGAGCAGTACTTC.